Listed below are T cell receptor beta chains from one sample, sequenced in a study of shared clonotypes between healthy human individuals. TCRdb keeps only in-frame clones here, not all; method: immunoSEQ multiplex PCR. This table has 630,000 or so clones, roughly 98% appearing once. The specimen sequenced was naive CD8+ T cells sorted from blood. The source of these receptors is a man aged 30-40 years in good health. CDR3s include the opening cysteine and the closing phenylalanine or tryptophan. The order of the fields is CDR3 length, clone size, D gene, V gene, J gene, CDR3 protein, CDR3 DNA. The D gene is left open where the match is weak. Clone size is not always given. Where it is, it says once, few, many or a class for expanded clones.

CDR3 length: 12
clone size: NA
D gene: NA
V gene: TRBV6-5
J gene: TRBJ2-7
CDR3 protein: CASGSPSYEQYF
CDR3 DNA: TGTGCCAGTGGTTCCCCATCCTACGAGCAGTACTTC

CDR3 length: 13
clone size: NA
D gene: TRBD1
V gene: TRBV19
J gene: TRBJ1-1
CDR3 protein: CASSGQGATEAFF
CDR3 DNA: TGTGCCAGTAGTGGACAGGGGGCCACTGAAGCTTTCTTT

CDR3 length: 15
clone size: NA
D gene: TRBD1
V gene: TRBV5-4
J gene: TRBJ1-2
CDR3 protein: CASSLRGQGVDGYTF
CDR3 DNA: TGTGCCAGCAGCTTGCGGGGACAGGGAGTTGATGGCTACACCTTC

CDR3 length: 15
clone size: NA
D gene: TRBD2
V gene: TRBV7-2
J gene: TRBJ2-1
CDR3 protein: CASSLLAGPYNEQFF
CDR3 DNA: TGTGCCAGCAGCCTACTAGCGGGACCCTACAATGAGCAGTTCTTC

CDR3 length: 14
clone size: few
D gene: NA
V gene: TRBV4-1
J gene: TRBJ2-2
CDR3 protein: CASSPGLNTGELFF
CDR3 DNA: TGCGCCAGCAGCCCGGGGTTGAACACCGGGGAGCTGTTTTTT

CDR3 length: 14
clone size: once
D gene: NA
V gene: TRBV13
J gene: TRBJ2-1
CDR3 protein: CASSLEGRVHEQFF
CDR3 DNA: TGTGCCAGCAGCTTAGAAGGTAGAGTCCATGAGCAGTTCTTC

CDR3 length: 14
clone size: NA
D gene: TRBD1
V gene: TRBV6-5
J gene: TRBJ2-3
CDR3 protein: CASTDRGPTDTQYF
CDR3 DNA: TGTGCCAGCACCGACAGGGGGCCCACAGATACGCAGTATTTT

CDR3 length: 13
clone size: NA
D gene: NA
V gene: TRBV6-5
J gene: TRBJ2-6
CDR3 protein: CASSHGGANVLTF
CDR3 DNA: TGTGCCAGCAGTCATGGGGGGGCCAACGTCCTGACTTTC

CDR3 length: 15
clone size: NA
D gene: NA
V gene: TRBV21-1
J gene: TRBJ2-7
CDR3 protein: CASSRPDKRAYEQYF
CDR3 DNA: TGTGCCAGCAGCAGACCGGACAAGAGGGCTTACGAGCAGTACTTC

CDR3 length: 15
clone size: NA
D gene: NA
V gene: TRBV4-1
J gene: TRBJ2-7
CDR3 protein: CASSQDIMGPYEQYF
CDR3 DNA: TGCGCCAGCAGCCAAGATATAATGGGTCCGTACGAGCAGTACTTC

CDR3 length: 16
clone size: NA
D gene: TRBD2
V gene: TRBV5-1
J gene: TRBJ2-1
CDR3 protein: CASSMTSGRALSEQFF
CDR3 DNA: TGCGCCAGCAGCATGACTAGCGGGAGGGCCTTAAGTGAGCAGTTCTTC

CDR3 length: 18
clone size: NA
D gene: TRBD2
V gene: TRBV7-9
J gene: TRBJ2-1
CDR3 protein: CAVPTPVTSGSVGREQFF
CDR3 DNA: TGTGCCGTCCCAACCCCGGTAACTAGCGGGTCGGTGGGGAGGGAGCAGTTCTTC

CDR3 length: 12
clone size: NA
D gene: NA
V gene: TRBV2
J gene: TRBJ2-7
CDR3 protein: CASSEGGLEQYF
CDR3 DNA: TGTGCCAGCAGTGAAGGGGGGCTTGAGCAGTACTTC

CDR3 length: 16
clone size: NA
D gene: TRBD2
V gene: TRBV9
J gene: TRBJ2-3
CDR3 protein: CASSVGLAGLLNTQYF
CDR3 DNA: TGTGCCAGCAGCGTGGGACTAGCGGGACTTCTCAATACGCAGTATTTT

CDR3 length: 15
clone size: NA
D gene: NA
V gene: TRBV10-2
J gene: TRBJ2-1
CDR3 protein: CASSVVQSSYNEQFF
CDR3 DNA: TGCGCCAGCAGTGTGGTACAGAGCTCCTACAATGAGCAGTTCTTC

CDR3 length: 16
clone size: NA
D gene: TRBD2
V gene: TRBV7-8
J gene: TRBJ2-2
CDR3 protein: CASSLRTSGNTGELFF
CDR3 DNA: TGTGCCAGCAGCTTAAGGACTAGCGGGAACACCGGGGAGCTGTTTTTT

CDR3 length: 18
clone size: once
D gene: NA
V gene: TRBV12-5
J gene: TRBJ2-3
CDR3 protein: CASGLVRAGQRGTDTQYF
CDR3 DNA: TGTGCTAGTGGTTTGGTAAGGGCGGGTCAAAGGGGCACAGATACGCAGTATTTT

CDR3 length: 14
clone size: NA
D gene: TRBD2
V gene: TRBV13
J gene: TRBJ2-3
CDR3 protein: CASSLGLGTDTQYF
CDR3 DNA: TGTGCCAGCAGCCTCGGACTAGGCACAGATACGCAGTATTTT

CDR3 length: 17
clone size: NA
D gene: NA
V gene: TRBV5-1
J gene: TRBJ2-7
CDR3 protein: CASSLGPSRFPRDEQYF
CDR3 DNA: TGCGCCAGCAGCTTGGGTCCCTCCAGGTTCCCTCGGGACGAGCAGTACTTC

CDR3 length: 23
clone size: NA
D gene: TRBD2
V gene: TRBV28
J gene: TRBJ2-3
CDR3 protein: CASSLYGLAGGNGVNYPTDTQYF
CDR3 DNA: TGTGCCAGCAGTTTATATGGCCTAGCGGGAGGGAATGGAGTCAATTACCCCACAGATACGCAGTATTTT

CDR3 length: 15
clone size: once
D gene: TRBD2
V gene: TRBV5-6
J gene: TRBJ2-1
CDR3 protein: CASSSETSGRLEQFF
CDR3 DNA: TGTGCCAGCAGCTCGGAGACTAGCGGGAGACTTGAGCAGTTCTTC

CDR3 length: 12
clone size: NA
D gene: NA
V gene: TRBV6-1
J gene: TRBJ2-7
CDR3 protein: CASHSGSYEQYF
CDR3 DNA: TGTGCCAGCCATAGCGGATCCTACGAGCAGTACTTC

CDR3 length: 14
clone size: NA
D gene: NA
V gene: TRBV9
J gene: TRBJ2-3
CDR3 protein: CASSPPAGADTQYF
CDR3 DNA: TGTGCCAGCAGCCCTCCCGCAGGGGCAGATACGCAGTATTTT

CDR3 length: 15
clone size: NA
D gene: TRBD2
V gene: TRBV9
J gene: TRBJ2-7
CDR3 protein: CASSPPGGDPYEQYF
CDR3 DNA: TGTGCCAGCAGCCCCCCGGGAGGGGATCCCTACGAGCAGTACTTC